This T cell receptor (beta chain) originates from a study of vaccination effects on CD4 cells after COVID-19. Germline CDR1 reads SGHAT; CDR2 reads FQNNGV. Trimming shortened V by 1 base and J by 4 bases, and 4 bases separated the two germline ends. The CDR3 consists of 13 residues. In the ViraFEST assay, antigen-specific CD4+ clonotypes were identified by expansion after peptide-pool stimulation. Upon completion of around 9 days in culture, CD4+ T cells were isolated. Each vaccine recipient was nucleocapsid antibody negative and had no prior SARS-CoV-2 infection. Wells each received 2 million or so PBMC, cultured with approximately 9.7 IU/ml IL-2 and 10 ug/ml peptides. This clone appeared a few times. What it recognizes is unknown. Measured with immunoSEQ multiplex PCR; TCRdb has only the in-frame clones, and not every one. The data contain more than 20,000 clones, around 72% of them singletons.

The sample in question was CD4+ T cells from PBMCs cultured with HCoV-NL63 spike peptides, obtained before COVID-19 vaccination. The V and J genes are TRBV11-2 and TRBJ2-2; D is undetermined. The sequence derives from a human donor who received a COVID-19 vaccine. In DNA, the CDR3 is TGTGCCAGCAGCTTAGTCGGCACCGGGGAGCTGTTTTTT. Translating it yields CASSLVGTGELFF.